Sequencing of this TCR beta chain was carried out in a study of cytomegalovirus exposure and HLA in healthy donors (dated by TCRdb to the late 2010s). General notes on the study: An earlier analysis of about 530 of the donors reported 276 Gb of sequence data and 95 million to 140 million unique TCR beta sequences obtained from approximately 180 million T cells. An early release that covered several hundred HLA-typed donors contained approximately 300 gigabases of sequencing data and 70 million to 100 million unique TCR sequences. Among the roughly 370 genotyped donors, 75% to 90% belonged to the genetic ancestry cluster associated with self-reported Caucasian donors. The study aimed to test whether signatures of past pathogen exposure could be identified by cataloging public T cell receptors. Using immunosequencing, the study profiled T cell repertoires from some 670 subjects and related those repertoires to cytomegalovirus serostatus. A separate validation cohort of roughly 130 different subjects was used in addition to the roughly 670-subject first cohort. To predict cytomegalovirus infection status, the study brought together high-throughput TCR immunosequencing, statistical association of individual TCRs with disease status, and machine learning. A later analysis re-analyzed previously published TCR beta repertoires from about 730 donors and added high-resolution HLA genotyping to study TCR occurrence patterns. In the later analysis, no new phenotypic data were used to find candidate immune exposures; instead, reliance was placed on TCR beta sequences and their occurrence across donors. An earlier analysis of 587 of the donors applied high-throughput TCR beta sequencing to assess whether each TCR beta V gene segment acted as functional or pseudogenic. Donor age, sex, ethnicity and CMV serostatus were collected together with the repertoire data. A later genetic analysis took genome-wide SNP genotypes for 398 of the 666 donors and used that subset as a discovery cohort. All discovery cohort repertoires had been generated on a single sequencing platform. Both class I and class II loci were covered by HLA typing, at four-digit resolution. Typing coverage differed by locus: A, B, C, DRB1 and DQB1 were typed in roughly 620-630 donors, DQA1 in 500 to 550, DPA1 in roughly 590, and DPB1 in just under 480. Because of strong linkage in the cohort, roughly 5 DR-DQ haplotypes were treated as single units for association and clustering. Among roughly 400 genotyped donors of the cohort, an average of roughly 230,000 unique TCR beta nucleotide sequences was sequenced per donor, of which about 18% were non-productive. Study-level results and caveats: Linkage disequilibrium might explain the correlated functional status among segregating V segments, but an unknown experimental factor could not be ruled out. In a later analysis, HLA-associated TCR beta chains showed more clonal expansion and lower generation probabilities than non-associated chains that were equally common. HLA typing was unavailable for some donors at each locus, so association tests used only the typed subset. According to a later genetic analysis, donors in an Asian-associated ancestry cluster had fewer N-insertions in productive TCRs than the roughly 670-donor mean. A later genetic analysis associated a missense DCLRE1C variant with V-gene and J-gene trimming of TCR beta chains, and an independent cohort replicated the association. Most TCR sequences were observed very rarely across donors, whereas some public TCRs were present in many individuals. In a later analysis, several top co-occurrence clusters were reported to appear linked to parvovirus B19, influenza, CMV and Epstein-Barr virus. Because counts were too low, some 17 rarely observed V segments, including chromosome 9 orphons, were left out of the earlier analysis of roughly 600 of the donors. The authors suggested that the approach could potentially be generalized to other disease states and immunological phenotypes. In both the original and validation cohorts, the classifier was reported to diagnose cytomegalovirus status with high specificity and sensitivity. Strong co-occurrence of HLA alleles, especially DR and DQ, made assigning TCR associations to individual alleles difficult. Immune exposure information for the cohort was limited to CMV serostatus. In vitro tests confirmed that a few of the cytomegalovirus-associated TCR beta chains recognize cytomegalovirus antigens. Because the 87-base-pair reads could not distinguish some IMGT-functional V segments, including TRBV6-2 and TRBV6-3, those segments were excluded. Roughly uniform sequencing depth across donors was assumed in presence/absence analyses, although this assumption may not hold. A cluster of highly shared sequence variants was judged likely to be a technical artifact of the sequencing pipeline. In a later analysis, TCR association rates were found to vary across HLA loci, with the most associated TCRs seen for DRB1 alleles and the fewest for HLA-C alleles. In this cohort, only TCR beta chains were sequenced, and detectable features were limited by the absence of alpha or paired-chain data. According to a later analysis, most CMV-associated TCR beta chains appeared to be HLA-restricted, and the HLA associations seemed to be driven largely by CMV exposure. The study listed around 160 TCR beta chains as associated with cytomegalovirus. A further reported finding was that TCR beta sequences accurately predicted the HLA-A and HLA-B alleles for most subjects in the first cohort. In an earlier analysis of approximately 590 of the donors, most TCR beta V segments appeared in productive rearrangements about 90% or about 30% of the time, broadly matching IMGT annotations. In a later analysis, 15,000 to 20,000 TCR beta sequences were associated with specific HLA alleles at a false discovery rate of 0.05.

V lost 3 bases and J lost 12 bases; the stretch between them is 17 bases long. CDR1 and CDR2 are read off the germline V gene (reference sequence) as SEHNR and FQNEAQ. There are 14 amino acids in the CDR3, from cysteine to phenylalanine inclusive. Only CDR3 DNA is held: 42 bases, read in frame from base 1. As for this clone: There is no known antigen for this receptor. The input lacks base qualities; no much larger clone sits a single base away.

The cohort was made up of 666 healthy bone marrow donors. Cohort members were all nominally healthy when sampled, although unrecorded immune exposures were likely present. The donor tested CMV seropositive, placing the donor among the 250 to 300 seropositive members of the cohort. A peripheral blood sample was provided by each donor, and peripheral blood mononuclear cells were used for TCR beta sequencing. The Qiagen DNeasy Blood Extraction Kit was used to extract genomic DNA from the blood cell samples. The library came from the immunoSEQ multiplex PCR assay. A mixture of 60 forward primers for TCR Vbeta segments and 13 reverse primers for TCR Jbeta segments was used in the multiplex PCR. The CDR3 region of rearranged TCR beta genes was amplified from genomic DNA with a multiplex PCR assay. The amplified TCR beta libraries were sequenced on the Illumina HiSeq System as 87-base-pair reads. The study's own analysis went as follows. A later analysis counted tens of millions of unique TCR beta chains across the 550 to 800 repertoires, and some 11 million of these chains were shared by at least two donors. To remove PCR and sequencing errors, raw reads were error-corrected and collapsed into unique sequences using a nearest-neighbor algorithm that merged closely related sequences. To assign V, D and J gene segments, CDR3 sequences were aligned to IMGT reference sequences. For a sequence to be retained, at least a six-nucleotide match to both a V gene segment and a J gene segment was required. A rearrangement counted as productive if the CDR3 had no stop codons and remained in frame with V and J, and every other rearrangement counted as non-productive. Following IMGT convention, CDR3 was defined as the stretch from the second conserved V-encoded cysteine to the conserved J-encoded phenylalanine. The earlier analysis of some 580 of the donors excluded any sequence lacking an unambiguous match to a single V gene segment. An earlier analysis of under 750 of the donors called V segments functional above 56.7% productive rearrangements and segregating when the between-donor standard deviation exceeded 5%. To diagnose cytomegalovirus status from the catalog of TCR beta chain sequences, a statistical classification framework was built. A later analysis assigned V and J genes by comparing TCR nucleotide sequences with IMGT/GENE-DB human TR gene sequences. The TCRdist pipeline was used in a later analysis to assign CDR3 sequences and most-parsimonious VDJ recombination scenarios. In a later analysis, each TCR beta chain was defined by its CDR3 amino acid sequence together with its V-gene family, and reads without a unique V-gene family were excluded. A later analysis removed 600 or so highly shared, low-generation-probability nucleotide sequences to deal with suspected cross-contamination and a sequencing artifact. A later analysis calculated a clonal expansion index for each public chain from normalized within-repertoire ranks of inferred template counts. Generation probabilities in a later analysis came from a VDJ recombination model fitted to out-of-frame rearrangements, and those results were checked against IGoR. Hypergeometric tests were used in a later analysis to score TCR-TCR, TCR-HLA and TCR-CMV co-occurrence, with a repertoire-size bias correction applied to the TCR pairs. False discovery rates were estimated in a later analysis by permuting HLA or CMV assignments 20 times. In a later analysis, co-occurring TCRs were grouped using DBSCAN, and TCRdist sequence similarity was added for clustering within HLA-allele-positive subsets. Repertoires with fewer than 30,000 or more than 120,000 public chains were left out of co-occurrence clustering, as were about five repertoires with anomalous nucleotide sharing. Imported from immuneACCESS, the table was reduced by TCRdb to in-frame sequences with V and J called. These copies leave out some clones; in studies compared against another copy, an unresolved V gene accounts for under half, and the cause of the remainder is not known. For V, J and clone size, that table is used; D and trimming come from the DNA. The sample table records some 110,000 clones; under 85% of these occur just once. Together, the top ten hold 9.5% to 15% of the sample.

This receptor was obtained from a woman aged 40 to 49 in good health and CMV-seropositive. Sequencing was performed on PBMCs. The chain employs TRBV7-9 and TRBJ1-4; the D gene is perhaps TRBD1, on 5 matching bases. The bases read TGTGCCAGCAGCTTGGGGACGGACGGAGGGGAACTGTTTTTT. Its protein is CASSLGTDGGELFF.